This is a list of T cell receptor beta chains from one sample in a study of blood T cell repertoires in COVID-19. TCRdb's table, derived via immunoSEQ multiplex PCR, lists solely in-frame clones and lacks some. The sample yields 60,000 to 70,000 clones, approximately 86% seen once. The sequenced material came from peripheral blood. These receptors were obtained from a woman aged 60 to 75 with acute or convalescent COVID-19. The CDR3 runs from the conserved cysteine through the conserved F or W. Fields, in order: V gene, clone size, D gene, J gene, CDR3 DNA, CDR3 protein. A D gene is named only where the DNA matches it firmly. Rows give clone size only sometimes, using once, few, many, or a class for an expanded clone.

TRBV18	NA	NA	TRBJ2-6	TGTGCCAGCTCACCTCGGGGTTTAAGCTCTGGGGCCAACGTCCTGACTTTC	CASSPRGLSSGANVLTF
TRBV6-5	NA	TRBD1	TRBJ1-5	TGTGCCAGCAGTCGGGACAGAAATCAGCCCCAGCATTTT	CASSRDRNQPQHF
TRBV2	NA	NA	TRBJ2-1	TGTGCCACCAAGAGTAGAGAGGTGGATGAGCAGTTCTTC	CATKSREVDEQFF
TRBV9	NA	TRBD1	TRBJ1-5	TGTGCCAGCAGCGAAGGACAGGGGCAAAATCAGCCCCAGCATTTT	CASSEGQGQNQPQHF
TRBV3-1/TRBV3-2	few	TRBD1	TRBJ1-2	TGTGCCAGCAGCCCCCGACAGGGAAACTATGGCTACACCTTC	CASSPRQGNYGYTF
TRBV30	NA	NA	TRBJ1-1	TGTGCCTGGAGCCAGGACAGCAACACTGAAGCTTTCTTT	CAWSQDSNTEAFF
TRBV4-1	NA	TRBD2	TRBJ2-4	TGCGCCAGCAGCCAAGATCTGGCTAGCGGGTCTAAAAACATTCAGTACTTC	CASSQDLASGSKNIQYF
TRBV6-5	NA	NA	TRBJ1-3	TGTGCCAGCAGCGGGCAGGGCTTTACTGGAAACACCATATATTTT	CASSGQGFTGNTIYF
TRBV9	NA	NA	TRBJ1-3	TGTGCCAGCAGGTCGGGGTACGCTGGAAACACCATATATTTT	CASRSGYAGNTIYF
TRBV28	NA	TRBD1	TRBJ1-5	TGTGCCAGTCATCGGGGACAGGGTGGTCAGCCCCAGCATTTT	CASHRGQGGQPQHF
TRBV11-3	NA	TRBD1	TRBJ1-1	TGTGCCAGCAGCCCGGGGACAGGGAACACTGAAGCTTTCTTT	CASSPGTGNTEAFF
TRBV28	NA	TRBD1	TRBJ1-2	TGTGCCAGCAGTCCTCTCGGGACAGGGGGAAACTATGGCTACACCTTC	CASSPLGTGGNYGYTF
TRBV21-1	NA	NA	TRBJ2-7	TGTGCCAGCAGCAAAGTCCGCCAGGAGGTGGGCGAGCAGTACTTC	CASSKVRQEVGEQYF
TRBV5-1	NA	TRBD1	TRBJ1-1	TGCGCCAGCAGCGCGGGACAGCCTTACATGAACACTGAAGCTTTCTTT	CASSAGQPYMNTEAFF
TRBV6-5	NA	TRBD1	TRBJ1-1	TGTGCCAGCAGTTACGCATCCGGGACAGGGGACACTGAAGCTTTCTTT	CASSYASGTGDTEAFF
TRBV13	NA	TRBD2	TRBJ2-3	TGTGCCAGCAGCTTAGACGGACTAGCGGGAGGGCCAGGTAAAGATACGCAGTATTTT	CASSLDGLAGGPGKDTQYF
TRBV5-1	NA	NA	TRBJ2-2	TGCGCCAGCAGCTTGGAAGGGCGGGGGAACACCGGGGAGCTGTTTTTT	CASSLEGRGNTGELFF
TRBV12-3/TRBV12-4	once	TRBD1	TRBJ1-2	TGTGCCAGCAGTTTAGGACAGGGCAGAAGCTACACCTTC	CASSLGQGRSYTF
TRBV3-1/TRBV3-2	NA	NA	TRBJ1-6	TGTGCCAGCAGCCAAGATCTTGGCAGGGTCTATAATTCACCCCTCCACTTT	CASSQDLGRVYNSPLHF
TRBV30	NA	NA	TRBJ2-2	TGTGCCTGGAGTGTAGTAGGACTGAACACCGGGGAGCTGTTTTTT	CAWSVVGLNTGELFF
TRBV12-3/TRBV12-4	NA	NA	TRBJ1-2	TGTGCCAGCAGCATCTCACCTGAGGATGGCTACACCTTC	CASSISPEDGYTF
TRBV5-4	NA	NA	TRBJ2-7	TGTGCCAGCAGCTTGAGGCTTGGGACTCAAGACACCTACGAGCAGTACTTC	CASSLRLGTQDTYEQYF
TRBV9	NA	NA	TRBJ1-5	TGTGCCAGCAGCCGCGGCCACGGAAGTGATCAGCCCCAGCATTTT	CASSRGHGSDQPQHF
TRBV5-1	NA	NA	TRBJ2-3	TGCGCCAGCAGCTTGGTCGGACAGAGATTCACAGATACGCAGTATTTT	CASSLVGQRFTDTQYF
TRBV5-1	NA	NA	TRBJ1-4	TGCGCCAGCCAAAATTGGGGGGAAACTAATGAAAAACTGTTTTTT	CASQNWGETNEKLFF
TRBV27	NA	TRBD1	TRBJ1-3	TGTGCCAGCAGCAGGGGGAACTCTGGAAACACCATATATTTT	CASSRGNSGNTIYF
TRBV24-1	NA	NA	TRBJ1-6	TGTGCCACCAGTGAGGGACAAGTTAATTCACCCCTCCACTTT	CATSEGQVNSPLHF
TRBV12-3/TRBV12-4	NA	TRBD1	TRBJ1-2	TGTGCCACGGTCAGGGGGTATGGCTATGGCTACACCTTC	CATVRGYGYGYTF
TRBV3-1/TRBV3-2	NA	TRBD1	TRBJ1-2	TGTGCCAGCAGCCAAGACGGGACAGGGGTAAATGGCTACACCTTC	CASSQDGTGVNGYTF
TRBV13	once	TRBD2	TRBJ2-1	TGTGCCAGCAGCTTAGACGGGGGGGAGCAGTTCTTC	CASSLDGGEQFF
TRBV10-3	NA	NA	TRBJ1-5	TGTGCCATCAGTGAAGGGGACACTAGCAATCAGCCCCAGCATTTT	CAISEGDTSNQPQHF
TRBV12-3/TRBV12-4	NA	NA	TRBJ1-1	TGTGCCAGCAGTGTTGTGGACAGTCTTTTCTTT	CASSVVDSLFF
TRBV28	few	NA	TRBJ1-1	TGTGCCAGCAGTCCCAGGCACACTGAAGCTTTCTTT	CASSPRHTEAFF
TRBV27	NA	NA	TRBJ1-1	TGTGCCAGCAGGGCCTACGGGGTGAACACTGAAGCTTTCTTT	CASRAYGVNTEAFF
TRBV27	once	TRBD1	TRBJ2-7	TGTGCCAGCAGTTCGTCAGGGGGCGGAGTACGTCCTAGCGCAGCCTACGAGCAGTACTTC	CASSSSGGGVRPSAAYEQYF
TRBV28	NA	TRBD1	TRBJ1-2	TGTGCCAGCAGTTCCCAACGAATAAGTTCCGGGACAGGGTGGTATGGCTACACCTTC	CASSSQRISSGTGWYGYTF
TRBV5-1	NA	TRBD1	TRBJ1-2	TGCGCCAGCAGCTTGGGGGACAGGGCTAACTATGGCTACACCTTC	CASSLGDRANYGYTF
TRBV7-6	NA	NA	TRBJ2-7	TGTGCCAGCAGCTCGTCCGGGAGCGAGCAGTACTTC	CASSSSGSEQYF
TRBV5-4	few	NA	TRBJ1-1	TGTGCCAGCAGCTTAGTCGGGGAAGGGACTGAAGCTTTCTTT	CASSLVGEGTEAFF
TRBV7-9	NA	NA	TRBJ1-4	TGTGCCAGCAGCTTAGGACAGGTTGAAAAACTGTTTTTT	CASSLGQVEKLFF
TRBV9	NA	TRBD1	TRBJ1-2	TGTGCCAGCAGCGCCGGACAGGGGGCGGTAGGCTACACCTTC	CASSAGQGAVGYTF
TRBV24-1	NA	TRBD1	TRBJ1-2	TGTGCCACCAGTGAGTCCCCGGGACAGGTGAATGGCTACACCTTC	CATSESPGQVNGYTF
TRBV30	NA	NA	TRBJ1-3	TGTGCCTGGAGTGTGATGACAGGTCGGCTCTCTGGAAACACCATATATTTT	CAWSVMTGRLSGNTIYF
TRBV6-6	NA	TRBD2	TRBJ2-7	TGTGCCAGCAGCGCCACTAGCGGGAGTCTCTACGAGCAGTACTTC	CASSATSGSLYEQYF
TRBV6-5	NA	TRBD1	TRBJ1-2	TGTGCCAGCAGGAAGGGGGCAGGCTATGGCTACACCTTC	CASRKGAGYGYTF
TRBV19	NA	NA	TRBJ1-1	TGTGCCAGTAGTATAGCCCGCGGCCTCATCGGCGAAGCTTTCTTT	CASSIARGLIGEAFF
TRBV24-1	NA	TRBD1	TRBJ1-2	TGTGCCACCAGTGCATCCGGGACAGGGCTTTCTAACTATGGCTACACCTTC	CATSASGTGLSNYGYTF
TRBV7-9	NA	NA	TRBJ1-4	TGTGCCAGCAGCTTAGGGAGGGGTGAGACTAATGAAAAACTGTTTTTT	CASSLGRGETNEKLFF
TRBV2	NA	NA	TRBJ1-5	TGTGCCAGCAAAGGAGAAACTGGCAATCAGCCCCAGCATTTT	CASKGETGNQPQHF
TRBV3-1/TRBV3-2	NA	NA	TRBJ1-5	TGTGCCAGCAGCCAAGATATTGGCAGGCACAATCAGCCCCAGCATTTT	CASSQDIGRHNQPQHF
TRBV7-9	NA	NA	TRBJ1-3	TGTGCCAGCAGACAGAGCTCTGGAAACACCATATATTTT	CASRQSSGNTIYF
TRBV7-3	NA	TRBD1	TRBJ1-1	TGTGCCAGCAGCCCCGGGACAGGGGCTGAAGCTTTCTTT	CASSPGTGAEAFF
TRBV27	few	NA	TRBJ2-2	TGTGCCAGCAGGAGGGAGAATGCGAACACCGGGGAGCTGTTTTTT	CASRRENANTGELFF